The T cell receptor (beta chain) described here comes from a study of Graves' ophthalmopathy and Graves' hyperthyroidism. Study in general: The collection of peripheral blood took place at initial diagnosis, before any treatment.

The table lists this clonotype with many counts. Every ophthalmopathy donor presented moderate-to-severe activity, CAS ≥3, NOSPECS ≥4 and duration under 3 months. The source of the PBMCs was over 8.5 ml of fresh peripheral blood. There are 13 residues in the CDR3. Trimming cost V 6 bases and J 5 bases; bases outside gene matches: 3. The germline V gene has CDR1 MDHEN and CDR2 SYDVKM. The sequenced template was RNA, covering the TCR beta CDR3 region. The library came from an HTBI-primed first-round RT-PCR and a second-round multiplex PCR. TCRdb passed the multiplex PCR reads through MiXCR, listing each CDR3 protein once. The sample includes about 58,000 distinct CDR3 sequences, roughly half of them seen just once.

The V call is TRBV28, the J call TRBJ2-3, with 9 bases matching TRBD1. This receptor was identified in an adult woman with Graves' ophthalmopathy. What was sequenced was peripheral blood. Here the CDR3 reads CASRGTGRDTQYF. The CDR3 nucleotides read TGTGCCAGCAGGGGGACAGGGCGAGATACGCAGTATTTT.